Below, 29 T cell receptor beta chains from the same sample are listed, as sequenced in a study of T cells in Graves' hyperthyroidism and ophthalmopathy. RNA transcripts gave rise to amplified TCR beta CDR3 regions. A set of HTBI primers served as the primers for a first-round RT-PCR of the TCR CDR3. Each CDR3 protein gets one entry after TCRdb re-called the multiplex PCR reads with MiXCR. Here the sample spans roughly 99,000 distinct CDR3 sequences, about 17% being singletons. Sequenced material: blood. The source is a woman between 45 and 65 years old with Graves' hyperthyroidism.

The chain joins TRBV13 to TRBJ2-5; TRBD1 or TRBD2 may be the D gene (5 bases each). Trimming took off 5 bases at V and 3 bases at J, with 10 bases between the two ends. This CDR3 has 13 amino acids. CDR1 and CDR2 from the germline V gene are PRHDT and FYEKMQ (reference sequence). CDR3 bases: TGTGCCAGCAGCGGGGGACCAGAAGAGACCCAGTACTTC. This sequence encodes CASSGGPEETQYF. Full variable domain (outside the CDR3, taken from reference TRBV13 and TRBJ2-5): AAGVIQSPRHLIKEKRETATLKCYPIPRHDTVYWYQQGPGQDPQFLISFYEKMQSDKGSIPDRFSAQQFSDYHSELNMSSLELGDSALYFCASSGGPEETQYFGPGTRLLVL.

In its sample, this clonotype was seen many times. The chain links TRBV20-1 to TRBJ1-1; no definite D call. Germline loops: CDR1 DFQATT, CDR2 SNEGSKA (reference sequence). This CDR3 has 12 amino acids. Deletions cut 5 bases from V and 2 bases from J, with 9 bases between. This CDR3 is CSADQRNTEAFF. The CDR3 nucleotides are TGCAGTGCTGACCAGAGAAACACTGAAGCTTTCTTT.

This clonotype occurred many times. The J gene is TRBJ1-4, the V gene TRBV20-1; TRBD1 might be the D (6 bases). Between the trimmed V and J ends, which lost 2 bases and 4 bases, there was a span of 11 bases. Germline CDR1 is DFQATT and CDR2 is SNEGSKA (reference sequence). CDR3 length: 14 amino acids. Here the CDR3 reads CSARLGGVNEKLFF. CDR3 nucleotides: TGCAGTGCTAGACTGGGGGGCGTTAATGAAAAACTGTTTTTT.

This clonotype was seen a few times. This chain uses TRBV10-3 with TRBJ2-7; perhaps TRBD2 as D (5 bases). The CDR3 covers 14 residues. The germline gives CDR1 ENHRY, CDR2 SYGVKD. Deletions cut 0 bases from V and 7 bases from J, with 13 bases between. The CDR3 loop reads CAISESEGVHEQYF. CDR3 DNA: TGTGCCATCAGTGAGTCCGAGGGAGTGCATGAGCAGTACTTC.

This clonotype was detected many times. The chain links TRBV28 to TRBJ2-1, with TRBD2 as a possible D gene (6 bases). The CDR3 totals 17 residues. V lost 4 bases, J lost 3 bases, and 19 bases lay in between. CDR1 and CDR2 from the germline V gene are MDHEN and SYDVKM. CDR3 coding DNA: TGTGCCAGCAGTTCCGGTAGTAGAGCGGAGGGCTACAATGAGCAGTTCTTC. Amino acid sequence: CASSSGSRAEGYNEQFF.

This clonotype has a count of ten or more. J is TRBJ2-2 and V is TRBV3-1, with D possibly matching TRBD2 (6 bases). V dropped 3 bases and J dropped 4 bases, with 9 bases sitting between them. This CDR3 comprises 14 residues. Germline CDR1 reads LGHDT; CDR2 reads YNNKEL (reference sequence). This chain's CDR3 is CASSHRSGTGELFF. The CDR3 bases are TGTGCCAGCAGCCATCGTAGCGGCACCGGGGAGCTGTTTTTT.

This clonotype showed up many times. The chain couples TRBV24-1 to TRBJ1-5, with D uncertain. Trimming shortened V by 3 bases and J by 2 bases, and 10 bases separated the two germline ends. This CDR3 spans 15 amino acids. The germline V gene encodes CDR1 KGHDR and CDR2 SFDVKD. CDR3 in amino acids: CATSDPRRGNQPQHF. In DNA form, the CDR3 reads TGTGCCACCAGTGATCCCAGGAGGGGCAATCAGCCCCAGCATTTT.

This clonotype was seen many times. The V and J genes are TRBV6-1 and TRBJ2-1; TRBD2 aligns across 8 bases. The CDR3 length is 16 residues. Trimming cost V 3 bases and J 12 bases; bases outside gene matches: 16. The V gene's germline CDR1 is MNHNS and CDR2 SASEGT. CDR3 DNA: TGTGCCAGCAGTGACCCCGGGACTAGAGGGCACATTGGGCAGTTCTTC. As protein: CASSDPGTRGHIGQFF.

This clonotype has a count of ten or more. V gene TRBV27 combines with J gene TRBJ1-1, with D hard to call. V was shortened by 6 bases and J by 0 bases, with 8 bases between the two germline ends. The germline V gene has CDR1 MNHEY and CDR2 SMNVEV (reference sequence). The CDR3 consists of 13 residues. The CDR3: CASRLTVNTEAFF. In nucleotides, the CDR3 is TGTGCCAGCAGGCTTACAGTGAACACTGAAGCTTTCTTT.

This clonotype was counted only a few times. The rearrangement uses TRBV29-1 and TRBJ2-3, with a possible D match to TRBD2 (6 bases). The CDR3 is 13 residues long. Germline V lookup: CDR1 SQVTM, CDR2 ANQGSEA. The V and J ends lost 3 bases and 4 bases respectively, with 11 bases between them. The CDR3 sequence is CSVDLAIPDTQYF. The CDR3 region has the DNA TGCAGCGTTGACCTAGCGATCCCAGATACGCAGTATTTT.

This clonotype appeared many times. The V gene is TRBV2, the J gene TRBJ1-5; TRBD1 matches 7 bases. The CDR3 is made up of 14 amino acids. CDR1 is SNHLY, CDR2 FYNNEI, per germline. The junction had 4 bases not matched to a gene; V was cut back by 8 bases and J by 0 bases. CDR3 in amino acids: CASGQVDSNQPQHF. CDR3 sequence (DNA): TGTGCCAGCGGACAGGTGGATAGCAATCAGCCCCAGCATTTT. Using reference TRBV2 and TRBJ1-5 for the parts outside the CDR3, the full variable domain is EPEVTQTPSHQVTQMGQEVILRCVPISNHLYFYWYRQILGQKVEFLVSFYNNEISEKSEIFDDQFSVERPDGSNFTLKIRSTKLEDSAMYFCASGQVDSNQPQHFGDGTRLSIL.

This clonotype has at least ten counts. V usage is TRBV29-1 and J usage is TRBJ2-3; TRBD2 agrees at 7 bases. The length of the CDR3 is 14 residues. The germline V gene has CDR1 SQVTM and CDR2 ANQGSEA. Trimming took 4 bases from V and 4 from J; bases not matched to a gene: 8. CDR3 amino acids: CSVGPSGSSDTQYF. The CDR3 nucleotides are TGCAGCGTTGGCCCTAGCGGATCATCAGATACGCAGTATTTT.

Ten or more counts support this clonotype. The chain uses TRBV7-9 and TRBJ2-1, with TRBD1 as a possible D gene (5 bases). This CDR3 region has 14 residues. The V end lost 5 bases, the J end lost 9 bases, and 17 bases lay between the germline ends. The germline gives CDR1 SEHNR, CDR2 FQNEAQ (reference sequence). This chain's CDR3 is CASSPLGPQGEQFF. The CDR3 region has the DNA TGTGCCAGCAGCCCACTTGGTCCTCAGGGTGAGCAGTTCTTC.

This clonotype was counted many times. The V and J genes are TRBV20-1 and TRBJ2-1; D possibly corresponds to TRBD1 (5 bases). CDR1 is DFQATT, CDR2 SNEGSKA, per germline (reference sequence). Trimming pared 4 bases from V and 7 bases from J, leaving 20 bases between. The CDR3 loop spans 15 amino acids. The CDR3 spells CSAIRAGNRGNEQFF. The CDR3, as DNA: TGCAGTGCTATACGGGCAGGGAATCGCGGAAATGAGCAGTTCTTC.

This clonotype was counted at least ten times. V usage is TRBV4-1 and J usage is TRBJ2-1; 8 nucleotides agree with TRBD2. There are 15 residues in the CDR3. Trimming removed 4 bases from V and 9 bases from J; junction bases left unmatched: 11. Germline V lookup: CDR1 MGHRA, CDR2 YSYEKL. CDR3 bases: TGCGCCAGCAGCCCCGTCCCGGGACTAGAGAGTGAGCAGTTCTTC. Its translation: CASSPVPGLESEQFF.

This clonotype was seen at least ten times. V gene TRBV20-1 combines with J gene TRBJ2-3; D ambiguous. Germline V lookup: CDR1 DFQATT, CDR2 SNEGSKA (reference sequence). The CDR3 has 13 residues. Trimming removed 1 base from V and 3 bases from J, with 8 bases in between. The CDR3: CSARGLRTDTQYF. In DNA form, the CDR3 reads TGCAGTGCTAGAGGCCTAAGGACAGATACGCAGTATTTT.

CDR3 in DNA: TGTGCCAGCAGTGTCCCGAGGGGGCAACAAGAGACCCAGTACTTC. It encodes CASSVPRGQQETQYF. The V call is TRBV2, the J call TRBJ2-5, with 7 bases identical to TRBD1. The length of the CDR3 is 15 residues. The germline CDR1 and CDR2 sequences are SNHLY and FYNNEI. Trimming at V came to 4 bases and at J to 2 bases, leaving 7 bases not matched to a gene.

This clonotype came up many times. This rearrangement joins TRBV5-1 to TRBJ2-1; 11 bases align to TRBD2. Germline CDR1 SGHRS, CDR2 YFSETQ. J gave up 3 bases and V 3 bases, and 8 bases lay outside the gene matches. The CDR3 sequence is 17 residues long. CDR3 nucleotides: TGCGCCAGCAGCTCCACCCTAGCGGGAGGAAGCTACAATGAGCAGTTCTTC. This encodes CASSSTLAGGSYNEQFF.

This clonotype was picked up many times. The V gene is TRBV7-6, the J gene TRBJ2-1, with TRBD2 identical over 12 bases. This CDR3 is 15 amino acids long. Trimming at V came to 3 bases and at J to 15 bases, leaving 12 bases not matched to a gene. Germline V gives CDR1 SGHVS, CDR2 FNYEAQ. Written as DNA, the CDR3 is TGTGCCAGCAGCTTGGGGAGACTAGCGGGAGAAGTCCCGTTCTTC. Translating it yields CASSLGRLAGEVPFF.

In its sample, this clonotype was seen many times. The chain uses TRBV6-5 and TRBJ2-7; D possibly matches TRBD1 or TRBD2 (5 bases each). The V gene lost 4 bases and the J gene lost 2 bases, with 15 bases spanning the gap. The CDR3 contains 15 residues. CDR1 MNHEY and CDR2 SVGAGI come from the germline V gene. CDR3 DNA: TGTGCCAGCAGTTTGACGGGACGCCTAACCTACGAGCAGTACTTC. It codes for CASSLTGRLTYEQYF.

At least ten counts were recorded for this clonotype. J is TRBJ2-7 and V is TRBV27; TRBD2 matches 10 bases. This CDR3 spans 15 amino acids. The germline CDR1 and CDR2 sequences are MNHEY and SMNVEV (reference sequence). V lost 3 bases to trimming and J lost 5 bases; unmatched junction nucleotides: 7. The CDR3 coding sequence is TGTGCCAGCAGTTTTATGGCTAGCGGGAGCCACGAGCAGTACTTC. Its translation: CASSFMASGSHEQYF.

This clonotype was seen at least ten times. This chain joins TRBV15 and TRBJ2-7, with D maybe TRBD1 (6 bases). V was shortened by 1 base and J by 0 bases, with 10 bases between the two germline ends. The CDR3 has 15 amino acids. CDR1 LNHNV and CDR2 YYDKDF come from the germline V gene (reference sequence). CDR3 nucleotide sequence: TGTGCCACCAGCAGAGTTGGGGGCAGCTCCTACGAGCAGTACTTC. Protein product: CATSRVGGSSYEQYF.

This clonotype has ten or more counts. The rearrangement uses TRBV6-1 and TRBJ2-1; 7 bases agree with TRBD2. Germline trimming cut 5 bases from V and 6 bases from J; bases unmatched to any gene: 13. Germline V gives CDR1 MNHNS, CDR2 SASEGT. This CDR3 is built from 16 residues. DNA for the CDR3: TGTGCCAGCAGTTTGGGACGGACTAGGGGCATCAATGAGCAGTTCTTC. Its translation: CASSLGRTRGINEQFF.

Many counts were recorded for this clonotype. This sequence joins TRBV6-1 and TRBJ1-2, with TRBD1 identical over 10 bases. With V trimmed by 5 bases and J by 8 bases, 11 bases remained unmatched. Germline V lookup: CDR1 MNHNS, CDR2 SASEGT. The CDR3 is 15 amino acids. The CDR3, as DNA: TGTGCCAGCAGTACCCCGCGGGACAGGGGATCCGGCTACACCTTC. Protein sequence: CASSTPRDRGSGYTF.

The chain joins TRBV29-1 to TRBJ1-6; D is possibly TRBD1 (6 bases). The CDR3 spans 13 residues. V lost 6 bases to trimming and J lost 6 bases, with 12 bases between them. Germline assignment: CDR1 SQVTM and CDR2 ANQGSEA. The CDR3 loop reads CSVSQGTNSPLHF. CDR3 nucleotide sequence: TGCAGCGTCTCACAGGGAACTAATTCACCCCTCCACTTT.

At least ten counts were recorded for this clonotype. The CDR3 protein is CASSPGTYYEQYF. CDR3 in DNA: TGTGCCAGCAGTCCCGGGACGTATTACGAGCAGTACTTC. The rearrangement joins TRBV12-3 or TRBV12-4 to TRBJ2-7, with D possibly being TRBD1 or TRBD2 (5 bases each). The CDR3 covers 13 residues. V was cut by 5 bases and J by 4 bases, with 12 bases left in between.

The V gene is TRBV2, the J gene TRBJ2-3, with 14 bases identical to TRBD2. There are 17 residues in the CDR3. The J segment lost 5 bases and the V segment lost 5 bases, leaving 9 bases of the junction unmatched. Germline V gene lookup returns CDR1 SNHLY and CDR2 FYNNEI. As DNA, the CDR3 is TGTGCCAGCAGTACCCCGGGACTAGCGGGAGTGGTAGATACGCAGTATTTT. This codes for CASSTPGLAGVVDTQYF. The whole variable domain, remainder taken from reference TRBV2 and TRBJ2-3, is EPEVTQTPSHQVTQMGQEVILRCVPISNHLYFYWYRQILGQKVEFLVSFYNNEISEKSEIFDDQFSVERPDGSNFTLKIRSTKLEDSAMYFCASSTPGLAGVVDTQYFGPGTRLTVL.

There are many counts of this clonotype. This sequence joins TRBV30 and TRBJ2-3, with 8 bases lining up with TRBD2. Germline CDR1 and CDR2: GTSNPN and SVGIG (reference sequence). The CDR3 runs to 15 residues. Trimming cost V 4 bases and J 0 bases; bases outside gene matches: 6. The CDR3 reads CAWTELAVSTDTQYF. The CDR3 region has the DNA TGTGCCTGGACTGAACTAGCGGTGAGCACAGATACGCAGTATTTT.

This clonotype showed up just a few times. V usage is TRBV6-2 or TRBV6-3 and J usage is TRBJ1-2, with TRBD1 as a possible D gene (6 bases). The CDR3 is 16 residues long. Trimming shortened V by 2 bases and J by 4 bases, and 17 bases separated the two germline ends. The germline gives CDR1 MNHEY, CDR2 SVGEGT. CDR3 protein: CASSYGGAGDSYGYTF. The CDR3 nucleotides read TGTGCCAGCAGTTACGGAGGGGCAGGGGATAGCTATGGCTACACCTTC.